Shown below are 20 T cell receptor beta chains from a single sample sequenced in a study of shared clonotypes between healthy human individuals. CD45RO negativity and positive selection for CCR7 defined naive CD8 cells, a population that excluded terminally differentiated effector memory CD45RA+ cells. Profiled with immunoSEQ multiplex PCR; TCRdb holds only in-frame clones, not every one. Of some 1,900,000 clones in the sample, about 95% are singletons; the top ten hold around 1.2%. The specimen was naive CD8+ T cells sorted from blood. These receptors were taken from a young man in good health.

This chain uses TRBV27 with TRBJ1-5; D unclear. The CDR3 consists of 14 residues. Looked up from germline, CDR1 is MNHEY and CDR2 is SMNVEV (reference sequence). The germline V and J ends were trimmed by 4 bases and 0 bases, with 7 bases remaining between them. In nucleotides, the CDR3 is TGTGCCAGCAGTTATTATTATAGCAATCAGCCCCAGCATTTT. Its protein product is CASSYYYSNQPQHF.

The chain joins TRBV27 to TRBJ2-1; perhaps D is TRBD1 or TRBD2 (5 bases each). The CDR3 spans 15 residues. The V end was cut by 0 bases, the J end by 5 bases, with 11 bases between. Germline V gene sequence: CDR1 MNHEY, CDR2 SMNVEV (reference sequence). CDR3 nucleotides: TGTGCCAGCAGTTTATCCCAGTGGGGGAACAATGAGCAGTTCTTC. It codes for CASSLSQWGNNEQFF.

The J gene is TRBJ2-1, the V gene TRBV29-1; 10 bases fit TRBD2. From germline, CDR1 is SQVTM and CDR2 ANQGSEA. Trimming removed 7 bases from V and 2 bases from J; junction bases left unmatched: 2. The CDR3 is made up of 13 amino acids. The CDR3 region has the DNA TGCAGCGCCGGGACTAGCGCCTACAATGAGCAGTTCTTC. This sequence encodes CSAGTSAYNEQFF.

The V and J genes are TRBV7-9 and TRBJ1-2; weak D call: TRBD1 (6 bases). The germline V gene encodes CDR1 SEHNR and CDR2 FQNEAQ (reference sequence). CDR3 size: 16 residues. V was clipped by 5 bases and J by 6 bases, with 22 bases between them. The CDR3 DNA is TGTGCCAGCAGCCAACGAAGGGGGTTCCCGGAAGATGGCTACACCTTC. It is translated as CASSQRRGFPEDGYTF. The variable domain in full, completed from reference TRBV7-9 and TRBJ1-2, reads DTGVSQNPRHKITKRGQNVTFRCDPISEHNRLYWYRQTLGQGPEFLTYFQNEAQLEKSRLLSDRFSAERPKGSFSTLEIQRTEQGDSAMYLCASSQRRGFPEDGYTFGSGTRLTVV.

Concerning this clone: Different DNA sequences within this sample yield the same CDR3. V usage is TRBV5-4 and J usage is TRBJ2-7; D call uncertain. Germline CDR1 SGHNT, CDR2 YYREEE (reference sequence). The CDR3 is 12 residues long. V was trimmed by 2 bases and J by 0 bases, leaving 3 bases between them. CDR3: CASSFSSYEQYF. Written as DNA, the CDR3 is TGTGCCAGCAGCTTTAGCTCCTACGAGCAGTACTTC.

The gene calls are TRBV7-8 and TRBJ2-7; D may be TRBD1 (6 bases). Deletions cut 3 bases from V and 0 bases from J, with 9 bases between. This CDR3 spans 14 amino acids. Germline V gene sequence: CDR1 SGHVS, CDR2 FQNEAQ. The CDR3 loop is CASSFRTDSYEQYF. CDR3 nucleotides: TGTGCCAGCAGCTTCCGGACAGACTCCTACGAGCAGTACTTC.

The rearrangement joins TRBV27 to TRBJ1-6; D uncertain. Germline assignment: CDR1 MNHEY and CDR2 SMNVEV (reference sequence). The CDR3 is 15 residues long. V dropped 5 bases and J dropped 17 bases, with 25 bases sitting between them. In DNA, the CDR3 is TGTGCCAGCAGTGTATATCCCCTTACTAGCCACCCTATCCACTTT. This codes for CASSVYPLTSHPIHF.

V gene TRBV4-1 combines with J gene TRBJ1-3; 9 bases agree with TRBD1. The CDR3 length is 20 residues. Germline CDR1 MGHRA, CDR2 YSYEKL. The V gene end was trimmed by 1 base and the J gene end by 1 base; junction bases not matched to a gene: 14. The CDR3 region has the DNA TGCGCCAGCAGCCAAGGGTTTGCCGTATTACAGGGGGCTTCTGGAAACACCATATATTTT. Its protein is CASSQGFAVLQGASGNTIYF.

The count of this clone is one. The rearrangement joins TRBV2 to TRBJ2-1, with TRBD2 identical over 9 bases. J gave up 8 bases and V 7 bases, and 9 bases lay outside the gene matches. This CDR3 comprises 14 residues. CDR1 and CDR2 (germline): SNHLY, FYNNEI. Here the CDR3 reads CASNVAGVFDEQFF. The CDR3 bases are TGTGCCAGCAATGTAGCGGGAGTGTTCGATGAGCAGTTCTTC.

Note on this clone: Other nucleotide sequences from this sample produce the same CDR3. V usage is TRBV6-5 and J usage is TRBJ2-1; D is unclear. This CDR3 comprises 15 residues. The V end lost 5 bases, the J end lost 0 bases, and 11 bases lay between the germline ends. Germline values: CDR1 MNHEY, CDR2 SVGAGI. The CDR3 is CASSPGRSSYNEQFF. CDR3 coding DNA: TGTGCCAGCAGTCCTGGTCGGAGCTCCTACAATGAGCAGTTCTTC.

This clone was seen once. V gene TRBV14 combines with J gene TRBJ2-7; 7 bases fit TRBD1. The CDR3 has 13 residues. Germline CDR1 SGHDN, CDR2 FVKESK. After removal of 4 bases from V and 2 bases from J, the junction contained 2 bases not matched to a gene. Here the CDR3 DNA reads TGTGCCAGCAGCCCCGGGACAGCCTACGAGCAGTACTTC. The encoded protein is CASSPGTAYEQYF.

This chain uses TRBV4-1 with TRBJ1-5; the D gene is possibly TRBD1 (5 bases). The CDR3 has 15 residues. Germline values: CDR1 MGHRA, CDR2 YSYEKL. Trimming took off 2 bases at V and 2 bases at J, with 10 bases between the two ends. The CDR3 DNA reads as TGCGCCAGCAGCCAAATCGCGGGGGGCAATCAGCCCCAGCATTTT. Protein sequence: CASSQIAGGNQPQHF.

This clone was seen once. The V and J genes are TRBV11-2 and TRBJ2-3; no reliable D call. CDR1 is SGHAT, CDR2 FQNNGV, per germline. V lost 7 bases to trimming and J lost 1 base, with 15 bases between them. This CDR3 is 15 amino acids long. In DNA form, the CDR3 reads TGTGCCAGCAAAGACCCCCTTCACGGCACAGATACGCAGTATTTT. This encodes CASKDPLHGTDTQYF.

V is TRBV2 and J is TRBJ1-6; 8 bases fit TRBD1. V trimming: 6 bases; J trimming: 9 bases; junction bases outside the gene matches: 10. The CDR3 loop spans 15 amino acids. Germline assignment: CDR1 SNHLY and CDR2 FYNNEI. CDR3 sequence (DNA): TGTGCCAGCAGCTTGACAGGGGAGGGCCTTTCACCCCTCCACTTT. This codes for CASSLTGEGLSPLHF.

J is TRBJ2-7 and V is TRBV2, with 13 positions matching TRBD2. The CDR3 sequence is 16 residues long. Germline trimming cut 6 bases from V and 4 bases from J; bases unmatched to any gene: 9. Germline V gives CDR1 SNHLY, CDR2 FYNNEI. In DNA form, the CDR3 reads TGTGCCAGCAGCACCCTACTAGCGGGGGGGCTGTACGAGCAGTACTTC. Translation gives CASSTLLAGGLYEQYF.

This CDR3 reads CASSLGYSHEQYF. CDR3 sequence (DNA): TGTGCCAGCAGCTTAGGCTATTCCCACGAGCAGTACTTC. The rearrangement uses TRBV7-9 and TRBJ2-7; D remains ambiguous. V lost 1 base, J lost 5 bases, and 9 bases lay in between. This CDR3 comprises 13 residues. CDR1 SEHNR and CDR2 FQNEAQ come from the germline V gene (reference sequence). The complete variable domain, with remaining parts taken from reference TRBV7-9 and TRBJ2-7, reads DTGVSQNPRHKITKRGQNVTFRCDPISEHNRLYWYRQTLGQGPEFLTYFQNEAQLEKSRLLSDRFSAERPKGSFSTLEIQRTEQGDSAMYLCASSLGYSHEQYFGPGTRLTVT.

This rearrangement joins TRBV10-3 to TRBJ2-5; 16 bases match TRBD2. Germline V CDR1 and CDR2: ENHRY, SYGVKD. Trimming removed 6 bases from V and 4 bases from J; junction bases left unmatched: 8. There are 17 residues in the CDR3. The CDR3 DNA is TGTGCCATCAGATCCGGGACTAGCGGGGGGGCGGGAGAGACCCAGTACTTC. It yields the protein CAIRSGTSGGAGETQYF.

V gene TRBV6-1 combines with J gene TRBJ1-2, with D unclear. V dropped 1 base and J dropped 4 bases, with 10 bases sitting between them. The CDR3 contains 14 residues. Germline V gene sequence: CDR1 MNHNS, CDR2 SASEGT. The CDR3 loop reads CASSEVVTAYGYTF. DNA for the CDR3: TGTGCCAGCAGTGAAGTGGTGACGGCCTATGGCTACACCTTC.

V is TRBV11-1 and J is TRBJ2-1; D possibly corresponds to TRBD2 (6 bases). This CDR3 has 14 residues. CDR1 is SGHAT, CDR2 FQDESV, per germline (reference sequence). V was cut by 8 bases and J by 0 bases, with 11 bases left in between. The CDR3 spells CASPPRGSYNEQFF. CDR3 nucleotide sequence: TGTGCCAGCCCCCCGCGGGGCTCCTACAATGAGCAGTTCTTC. Filled out from reference TRBV11-1 and TRBJ2-1, the complete variable domain reads EAEVAQSPRYKITEKSQAVAFWCDPISGHATLYWYRQILGQGPELLVQFQDESVVDDSQLPKDRFSAERLKGVDSTLKIQPAELGDSAMYLCASPPRGSYNEQFFGPGTRLTVL.

The rearrangement joins TRBV2 to TRBJ2-3, with TRBD2 as a possible D gene (6 bases). V was trimmed by 6 bases and J by 4 bases, leaving 11 bases between them. This CDR3 has 13 amino acids. Germline V gives CDR1 SNHLY, CDR2 FYNNEI. The chain's CDR3 is CASSRDWSDTQYF. The CDR3 bases are TGTGCCAGCAGCAGGGACTGGTCAGATACGCAGTATTTT.